The 23 T cell receptor beta chains below come from one sample, sequenced in a study of CD8+ T cells in alopecia areata. Reverse transcription of extracted RNA yielded cDNA, which provided the sequencing template. Repertoires were generated with immunoSEQ multiplex PCR, while TCRdb's copy carries only in-frame clones and drops some. The table records some 150,000 clones, around 62% of them present only once. Input material: CD8+ T cells sorted from blood. The receptor set was obtained from a human donor in good health.

This chain uses TRBV7-9 with TRBJ2-5; D tentatively fits TRBD1 or TRBD2 (5 bases each). CDR1 and CDR2 from the germline V gene are SEHNR and FQNEAQ (reference sequence). The CDR3 spans 13 residues. With 3 bases removed from V and 4 bases from J, the gap between germline ends came to 9 bases. The CDR3 is CASSFGAGETQYF. CDR3 DNA sequence: TGTGCCAGCAGCTTCGGGGCGGGAGAGACCCAGTACTTC. The whole variable domain, remainder taken from reference TRBV7-9 and TRBJ2-5, is DTGVSQNPRHKITKRGQNVTFRCDPISEHNRLYWYRQTLGQGPEFLTYFQNEAQLEKSRLLSDRFSAERPKGSFSTLEIQRTEQGDSAMYLCASSFGAGETQYFGPGTRLLVL.

This chain connects TRBV29-1 to TRBJ2-7; D unclear. Germline V gene lookup returns CDR1 SQVTM and CDR2 ANQGSEA. V was pared by 3 bases and J by 6 bases, with 12 bases between. CDR3 length: 12 residues. In nucleotides, the CDR3 is TGCAGCGTTGAGGCCGGAACCGCCGAGCAGTACTTC. It codes for CSVEAGTAEQYF.

This chain uses TRBV5-6 with TRBJ2-7, with D perhaps assigned TRBD1 or TRBD2 (5 bases each). Trimming took 0 bases from V and 0 from J, leaving 13 bases between them. This CDR3 has 16 amino acids. Per germline, CDR1 SGHDT and CDR2 YYEEEE. The chain's CDR3 is CASSLAPQGRSYEQYF. The DNA for the CDR3 is TGTGCCAGCAGCTTGGCGCCTCAGGGACGCTCCTACGAGCAGTACTTC.

The genes are TRBV29-1 and TRBJ2-5, with 9 bases aligning to TRBD2. The ends lost 1 base at V and 7 bases at J; junction bases unmatched: 13. Germline lookup yields CDR1 SQVTM and CDR2 ANQGSEA. The CDR3 length is 16 residues. The CDR3 spells CSVEGGLAGSRGTQYF. As DNA, the CDR3 is TGCAGCGTTGAAGGAGGTCTAGCGGGATCTCGGGGGACCCAGTACTTC.

The rearrangement joins TRBV7-9 to TRBJ2-7; no definite D call. Trimming removed 6 bases from V and 6 bases from J, with 12 bases in between. Germline V gene sequence: CDR1 SEHNR, CDR2 FQNEAQ (reference sequence). This CDR3 region has 12 residues. Here the CDR3 reads CASRQTSGEQYF. In DNA form, the CDR3 reads TGTGCCAGCAGACAGACATCCGGCGAGCAGTACTTC.

This rearrangement joins TRBV27 to TRBJ2-7, with 8 positions matching TRBD2. V shed 5 bases and J 4 bases; nucleotides not matched to a gene: 7. Germline loops: CDR1 MNHEY, CDR2 SMNVEV (reference sequence). The CDR3 has 14 amino acids. CDR3 region: CASSPTSGPYEQYF. CDR3 bases: TGTGCCAGCAGTCCTACTAGCGGTCCTTACGAGCAGTACTTC.

This clone was picked up a small number of times. In DNA, the CDR3 is TGTGCCAGCAGCCAGACTAGCGGGGGCTGGGGTGGTGAGCAGTTCTTC. It encodes CASSQTSGGWGGEQFF. The V gene is TRBV5-4, the J gene TRBJ2-1; 12 bases align to TRBD2. The germline V gene encodes CDR1 SGHNT and CDR2 YYREEE (reference sequence). The CDR3 is made up of 16 amino acids. The trim removed 4 bases at V and 9 bases at J, leaving 11 bases unmatched.

A few counts support this clone. The chain employs TRBV10-2 and TRBJ2-5, with TRBD2 identical over 7 bases. This CDR3 region has 14 residues. Germline CDR1 is WSHSY and CDR2 is SAAADI. Unmatched junction bases numbered 9, after V lost 8 bases and J lost 3 bases. CDR3 amino acids: CASVGAGREETQYF. The CDR3, as DNA: TGCGCCAGCGTTGGGGCAGGGAGGGAAGAGACCCAGTACTTC.

The V call is TRBV30, the J call TRBJ1-1; D remains unclear. This CDR3 has 15 amino acids. Germline CDR1 GTSNPN, CDR2 SVGIG (reference sequence). V shed 0 bases and J shed 5 bases, with 16 bases lying between them. This CDR3 reads CAWSVLRGVGTEAFF. In nucleotides, the CDR3 is TGTGCCTGGAGTGTACTGCGGGGAGTAGGGACTGAAGCTTTCTTT.

This clone was seen only a few times. CDR3 amino acids: CSVGSGTEAFF. DNA of the CDR3: TGCAGCGTTGGTTCAGGCACTGAAGCTTTCTTT. The V and J genes are TRBV29-1 and TRBJ1-1; D is unresolved. The V end lost 4 bases, the J end lost 4 bases, and 7 bases lay between the germline ends. The CDR3 length is 11 residues. The germline V gene encodes CDR1 SQVTM and CDR2 ANQGSEA.

This clone has at least ten counts. CDR3 bases: TGTGCCAGCAGTCCCGGACAGGCCAATGAGCAGTTCTTC. Its translation: CASSPGQANEQFF. J is TRBJ2-1 and V is TRBV6-5, with TRBD1 matching 7 bases. Germline V gene sequence: CDR1 MNHEY, CDR2 SVGAGI. CDR3 length: 13 residues. With V trimmed by 5 bases and J by 6 bases, 4 bases remained unmatched.

The chain is built from TRBV15 and TRBJ2-1, with 10 bases aligning to TRBD2. V lost 1 base and J lost 9; bases outside the gene matches: 9. The CDR3 consists of 16 residues. Germline V lookup: CDR1 LNHNV, CDR2 YYDKDF (reference sequence). The CDR3 bases are TGTGCCACCAGCAGAGCGAGCGGGAGGGCCCTCGGTGAGCAGTTCTTC. Encoded protein: CATSRASGRALGEQFF.

In the case of this clone: Relative to the germline gene, one junction end is altered; a read error may explain this. This chain connects TRBV4-1 to TRBJ2-3; maybe TRBD2 (5 bases). Germline loops: CDR1 MGHRA, CDR2 YSYEKL. This CDR3 has 16 residues. The CDR3 reads CASSQESRRRTDTQYF. As DNA, the CDR3 is TGTGCCAGCAGCCAAGAAAGTCGGCGGAGGACCGATACGCAGTATTTT.

The chain joins TRBV7-9 to TRBJ2-3, with a weak D call TRBD1 (5 bases). CDR1 is SEHNR and CDR2 is FQNEAQ in the germline V gene (reference sequence). This CDR3 region has 14 residues. Between the trimmed V and J ends, which lost 6 bases and 6 bases, there was a span of 16 bases. The DNA for the CDR3 is TGTGCCAGCAGAAGACAGCGTTCGGTGGATACGCAGTATTTT. This sequence encodes CASRRQRSVDTQYF. Filled out from reference TRBV7-9 and TRBJ2-3, the complete variable domain reads DTGVSQNPRHKITKRGQNVTFRCDPISEHNRLYWYRQTLGQGPEFLTYFQNEAQLEKSRLLSDRFSAERPKGSFSTLEIQRTEQGDSAMYLCASRRQRSVDTQYFGPGTRLTVL.

The rearrangement uses TRBV9 and TRBJ2-1; the D call may be TRBD1 or TRBD2 (5 bases each). CDR3 length: 12 residues. In germline, CDR1 is SGDLS, CDR2 YYNGEE. Trimming removed 4 bases at V and 15 bases at J, with 17 bases between. Here the CDR3 DNA reads TGTGCCAGCAGCCCTTCGGCCGGGACCCCGTTCTTC. It yields the protein CASSPSAGTPFF.

CDR3 DNA sequence: TGTGCCTGGAGTGTGGACAAGGTCTACGAGCAGTACTTC. Amino acids: CAWSVDKVYEQYF. The chain employs TRBV30 and TRBJ2-7, with D tentatively TRBD1 (5 bases). This CDR3 has 13 residues. The V end lost 0 bases, the J end lost 3 bases, and 9 bases lay between the germline ends. CDR1 is GTSNPN and CDR2 is SVGIG in the germline V gene (reference sequence).

V and J are TRBV25-1 and TRBJ1-2; TRBD1 aligns across 7 bases. Germline V gene sequence: CDR1 MGHDK, CDR2 SYGVNS. The CDR3 sequence is 13 residues long. With 8 bases clipped from V and 5 bases from J, the junction kept 8 bases outside the gene matches. This chain's CDR3 is CASLAGTAYGYTF. The DNA of the CDR3 is TGTGCCAGCCTAGCAGGGACAGCGTATGGCTACACCTTC.

The gene calls are TRBV5-1 and TRBJ1-1, with D possibly being TRBD1 (5 bases). Trimming left V 4 bases short and J 3 bases short, with 13 bases between. The CDR3 spans 14 residues. The germline CDR1 and CDR2 sequences are SGHRS and YFSETQ. The CDR3 region has the DNA TGCGCCAGCAGCCCGCAGGTAGGGGACACTGAAGCTTTCTTT. Translating gives CASSPQVGDTEAFF.

This chain joins TRBV27 and TRBJ2-2; either TRBD1 or TRBD2 may fit D (5 bases each). This CDR3 is built from 14 residues. V shed 7 bases and J shed 4 bases, with 13 bases lying between them. Germline V gene sequence: CDR1 MNHEY, CDR2 SMNVEV (reference sequence). The CDR3 loop is CASIPAGTTGELFF. CDR3 DNA sequence: TGTGCCAGCATCCCGGCAGGGACCACCGGGGAGCTGTTTTTT.

The chain is built from TRBV5-1 and TRBJ1-3; D is unresolved. Germline V gene sequence: CDR1 SGHRS, CDR2 YFSETQ. V lost 3 bases to trimming and J lost 1 base, with 14 bases between them. The CDR3 is 16 residues long. The CDR3 nucleotides are TGCGCCAGCAGCTGGGATCCGGAGGGATCTGGAAACACCATATATTTT. Its translation is CASSWDPEGSGNTIYF.

This clone was seen a few times. In nucleotides, the CDR3 is TGTGCCAGCAGCCAAGATCTAGCGGGAAGCGATGAGCAGTTCTTC. This encodes CASSQDLAGSDEQFF. The V gene is TRBV4-2, the J gene TRBJ2-1; TRBD2 matches 9 bases. The V gene's germline CDR1 is LGHNA and CDR2 YNFKEQ. With 0 bases clipped from V and 8 bases from J, the junction kept 5 bases outside the gene matches. The CDR3 contains 15 residues.

The V and J genes are TRBV28 and TRBJ2-2; no clear D gene. The CDR3 is 13 residues long. The ends were cut back, 6 bases at V and 4 bases at J, with 9 bases in the middle. CDR1 MDHEN and CDR2 SYDVKM come from the germline V gene. CDR3 bases: TGTGCCAGCAGCGTACAAATCACCGGGGAGCTGTTTTTT. Its protein product is CASSVQITGELFF.

The rearrangement links TRBV19 to TRBJ1-1; the D is unclear. From germline, CDR1 is LNHDA and CDR2 SQIVND (reference sequence). The CDR3 has 15 amino acids. Trimming removed 9 bases from V and 5 bases from J, with 22 bases in between. The DNA of the CDR3 is TGTGCCAGCGTCCCGGGTAGGGCAGGAGGTACTGAAGCTTTCTTT. It yields the protein CASVPGRAGGTEAFF.